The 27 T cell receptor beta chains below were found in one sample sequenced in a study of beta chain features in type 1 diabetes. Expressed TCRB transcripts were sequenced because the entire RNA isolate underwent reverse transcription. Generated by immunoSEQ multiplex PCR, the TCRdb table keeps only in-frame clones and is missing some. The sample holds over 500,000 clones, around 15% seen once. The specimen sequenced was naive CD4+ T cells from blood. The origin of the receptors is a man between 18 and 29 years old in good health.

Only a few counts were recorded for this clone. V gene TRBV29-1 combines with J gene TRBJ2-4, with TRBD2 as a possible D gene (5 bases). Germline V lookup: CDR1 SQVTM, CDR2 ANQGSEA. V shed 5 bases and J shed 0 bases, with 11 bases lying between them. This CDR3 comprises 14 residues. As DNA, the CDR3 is TGCAGCGTTTACGGGAACCTAGCCAAAAACATTCAGTACTTC. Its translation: CSVYGNLAKNIQYF.

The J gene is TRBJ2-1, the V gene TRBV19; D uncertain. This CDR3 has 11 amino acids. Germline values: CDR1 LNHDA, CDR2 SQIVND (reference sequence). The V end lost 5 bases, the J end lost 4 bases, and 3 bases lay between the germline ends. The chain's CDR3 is CASSEYNEQFF. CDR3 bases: TGTGCCAGTAGTGAGTACAATGAGCAGTTCTTC.

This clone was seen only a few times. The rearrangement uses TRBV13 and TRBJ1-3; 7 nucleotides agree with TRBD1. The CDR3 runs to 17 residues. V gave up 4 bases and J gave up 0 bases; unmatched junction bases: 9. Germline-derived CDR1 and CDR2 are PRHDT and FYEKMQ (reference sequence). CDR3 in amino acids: CASSYNRGPSSGNTIYF. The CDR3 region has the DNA TGTGCCAGCAGCTATAACAGGGGTCCCAGCTCTGGAAACACCATATATTTT.

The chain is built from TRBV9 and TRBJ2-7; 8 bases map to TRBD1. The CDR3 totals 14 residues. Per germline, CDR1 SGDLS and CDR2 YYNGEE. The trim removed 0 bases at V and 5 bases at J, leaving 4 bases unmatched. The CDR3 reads CASSVGQGAHEQYF. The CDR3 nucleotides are TGTGCCAGCAGCGTAGGGCAGGGGGCCCACGAGCAGTACTTC. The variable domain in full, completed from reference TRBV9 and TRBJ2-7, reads DSGVTQTPKHLITATGQRVTLRCSPRSGDLSVYWYQQSLDQGLQFLIQYYNGEERAKGNILERFSAQQFPDLHSELNLSSLELGDSALYFCASSVGQGAHEQYFGPGTRLTVT.

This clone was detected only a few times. This chain's CDR3 is CSAGQDPYEQYF. The CDR3 DNA is TGCAGCGCCGGACAGGACCCCTACGAGCAGTACTTC. The gene calls are TRBV29-1 and TRBJ2-7; the match to TRBD1 covers 7 bases. CDR3 size: 12 residues. The germline gives CDR1 SQVTM, CDR2 ANQGSEA. V gave up 7 bases and J gave up 2 bases; unmatched junction bases: 5.

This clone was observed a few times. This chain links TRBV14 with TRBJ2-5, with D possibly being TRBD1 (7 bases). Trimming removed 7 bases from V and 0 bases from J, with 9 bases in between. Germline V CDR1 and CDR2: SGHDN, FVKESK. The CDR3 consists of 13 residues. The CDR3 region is CASTGGYQETQYF. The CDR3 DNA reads TGTGCCAGCACAGGGGGGTACCAAGAGACCCAGTACTTC. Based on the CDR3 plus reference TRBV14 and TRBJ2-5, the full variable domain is EAGVTQFPSHSVIEKGQTVTLRCDPISGHDNLYWYRRVMGKEIKFLLHFVKESKQDESGMPNNRFLAERTGGTYSTLKVQPAELEDSGVYFCASTGGYQETQYFGPGTRLLVL.

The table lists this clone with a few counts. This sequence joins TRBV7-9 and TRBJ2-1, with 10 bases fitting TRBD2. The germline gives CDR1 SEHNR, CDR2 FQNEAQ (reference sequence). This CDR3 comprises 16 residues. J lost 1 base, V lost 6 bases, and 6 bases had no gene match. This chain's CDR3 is CASSSPGLASYNEQFF. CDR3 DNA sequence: TGTGCCAGCAGTTCCCCGGGACTAGCGTCCTACAATGAGCAGTTCTTC.

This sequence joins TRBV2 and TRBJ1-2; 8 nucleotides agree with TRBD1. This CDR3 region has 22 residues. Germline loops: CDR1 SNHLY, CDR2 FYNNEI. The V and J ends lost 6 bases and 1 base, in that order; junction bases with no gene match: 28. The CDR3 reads CASRNSRDRLRGLTGFNYGYTF. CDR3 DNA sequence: TGTGCCAGCAGGAACTCTCGGGACAGGTTAAGAGGGCTCACTGGTTTTAACTATGGCTACACCTTC.

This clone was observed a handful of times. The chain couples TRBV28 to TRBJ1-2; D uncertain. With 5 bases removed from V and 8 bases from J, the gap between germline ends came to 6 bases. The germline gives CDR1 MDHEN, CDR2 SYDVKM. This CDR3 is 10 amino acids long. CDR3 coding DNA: TGTGCCAGCAGTCGTCTGGGCTACACCTTC. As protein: CASSRLGYTF.

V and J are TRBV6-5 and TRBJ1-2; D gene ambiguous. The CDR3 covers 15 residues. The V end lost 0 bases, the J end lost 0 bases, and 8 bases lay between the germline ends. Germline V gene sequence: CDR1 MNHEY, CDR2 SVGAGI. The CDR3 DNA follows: TGTGCCAGCAGTTACTCGCGCACCCCTAACTATGGCTACACCTTC. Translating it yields CASSYSRTPNYGYTF.

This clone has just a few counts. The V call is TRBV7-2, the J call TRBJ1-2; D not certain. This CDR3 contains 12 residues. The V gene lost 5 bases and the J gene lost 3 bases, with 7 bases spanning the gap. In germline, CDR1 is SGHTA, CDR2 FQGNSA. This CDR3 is CASSPDYYGYTF. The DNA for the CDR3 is TGTGCCAGCAGCCCAGACTACTATGGCTACACCTTC.

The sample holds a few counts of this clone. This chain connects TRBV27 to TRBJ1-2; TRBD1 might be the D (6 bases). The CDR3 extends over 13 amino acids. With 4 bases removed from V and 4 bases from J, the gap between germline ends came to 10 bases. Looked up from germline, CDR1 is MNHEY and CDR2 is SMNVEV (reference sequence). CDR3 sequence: CASSSGQSYGYTF. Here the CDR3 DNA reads TGTGCCAGCAGTTCAGGACAGTCCTATGGCTACACCTTC.

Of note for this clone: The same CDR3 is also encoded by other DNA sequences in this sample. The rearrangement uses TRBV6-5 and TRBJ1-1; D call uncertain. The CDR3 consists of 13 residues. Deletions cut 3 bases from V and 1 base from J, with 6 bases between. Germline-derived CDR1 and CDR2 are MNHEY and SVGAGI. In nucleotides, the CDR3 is TGTGCCAGCAGTTATGGAAAGAACACTGAAGCTTTCTTT. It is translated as CASSYGKNTEAFF.

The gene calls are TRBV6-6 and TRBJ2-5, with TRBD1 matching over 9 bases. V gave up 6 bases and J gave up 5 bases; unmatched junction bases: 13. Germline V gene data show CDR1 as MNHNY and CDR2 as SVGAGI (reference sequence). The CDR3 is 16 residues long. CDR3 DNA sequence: TGTGCCAGCAGCCAACCCTCCGGGACAGGGAGGGAGACCCAGTACTTC. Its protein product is CASSQPSGTGRETQYF.

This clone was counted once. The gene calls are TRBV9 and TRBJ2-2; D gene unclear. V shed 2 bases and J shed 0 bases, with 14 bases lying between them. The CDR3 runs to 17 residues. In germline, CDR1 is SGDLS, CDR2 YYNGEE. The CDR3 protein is CASSVRGPASNTGELFF. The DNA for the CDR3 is TGTGCCAGCAGCGTCCGAGGACCTGCTTCGAACACCGGGGAGCTGTTTTTT.

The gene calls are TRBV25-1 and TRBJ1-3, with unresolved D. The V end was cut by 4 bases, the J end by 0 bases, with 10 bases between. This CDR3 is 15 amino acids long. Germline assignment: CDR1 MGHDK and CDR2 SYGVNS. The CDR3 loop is CASSGSRNSGNTIYF. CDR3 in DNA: TGTGCCAGCAGTGGGAGCCGGAACTCTGGAAACACCATATATTTT.

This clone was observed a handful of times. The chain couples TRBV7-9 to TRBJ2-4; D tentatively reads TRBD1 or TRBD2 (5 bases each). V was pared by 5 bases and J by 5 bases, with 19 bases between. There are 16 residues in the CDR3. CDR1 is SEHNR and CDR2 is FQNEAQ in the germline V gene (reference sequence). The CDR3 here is CASSARDPAGENIQYF. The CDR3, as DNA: TGTGCCAGCAGCGCCCGGGACCCAGCTGGTGAAAACATTCAGTACTTC.

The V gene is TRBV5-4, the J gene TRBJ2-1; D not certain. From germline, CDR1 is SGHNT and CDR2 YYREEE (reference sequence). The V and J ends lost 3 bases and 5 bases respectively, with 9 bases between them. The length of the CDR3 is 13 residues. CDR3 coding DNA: TGTGCCAGCAGCTCAGGCCTAAACAATGAGCAGTTCTTC. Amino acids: CASSSGLNNEQFF. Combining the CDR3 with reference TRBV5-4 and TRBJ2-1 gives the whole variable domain ETGVTQSPTHLIKTRGQQVTLRCSSQSGHNTVSWYQQALGQGPQFIFQYYREEENGRGNFPPRFSGLQFPNYSSELNVNALELDDSALYLCASSSGLNNEQFFGPGTRLTVL.

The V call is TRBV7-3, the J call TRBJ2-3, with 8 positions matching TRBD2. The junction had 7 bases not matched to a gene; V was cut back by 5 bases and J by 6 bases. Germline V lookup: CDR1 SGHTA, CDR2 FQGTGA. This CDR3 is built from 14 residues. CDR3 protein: CASSPAGGLDTQYF. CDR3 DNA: TGTGCCAGCAGCCCCGCGGGGGGTCTTGATACGCAGTATTTT.

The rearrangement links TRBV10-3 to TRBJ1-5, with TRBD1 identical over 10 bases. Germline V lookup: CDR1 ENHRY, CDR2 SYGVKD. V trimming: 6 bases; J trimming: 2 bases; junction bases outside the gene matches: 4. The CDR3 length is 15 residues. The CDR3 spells CAISPGTGGNQPQHF. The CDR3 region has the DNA TGTGCCATCAGCCCCGGGACAGGGGGCAATCAGCCCCAGCATTTT.

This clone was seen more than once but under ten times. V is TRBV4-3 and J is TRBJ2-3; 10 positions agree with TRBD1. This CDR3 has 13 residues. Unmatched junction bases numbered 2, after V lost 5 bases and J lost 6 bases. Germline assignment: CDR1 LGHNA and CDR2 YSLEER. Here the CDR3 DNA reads TGCGCCAGCAGCAGGGGACAGGGGGATACGCAGTATTTT. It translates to CASSRGQGDTQYF.

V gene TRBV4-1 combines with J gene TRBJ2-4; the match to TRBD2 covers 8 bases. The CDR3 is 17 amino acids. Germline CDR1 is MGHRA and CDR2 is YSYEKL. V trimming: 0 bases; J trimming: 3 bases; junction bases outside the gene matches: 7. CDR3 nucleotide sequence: TGCGCCAGCAGCCAAGAGCCTCTGGCGGGGGGCAAAAACATTCAGTACTTC. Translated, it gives CASSQEPLAGGKNIQYF.

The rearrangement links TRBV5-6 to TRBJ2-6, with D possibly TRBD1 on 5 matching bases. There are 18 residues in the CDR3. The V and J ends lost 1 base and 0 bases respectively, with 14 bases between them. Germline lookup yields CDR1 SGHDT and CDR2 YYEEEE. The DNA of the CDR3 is TGTGCCAGCAGCTTGAATGGGGCCGTCCTCTCTGGGGCCAACGTCCTGACTTTC. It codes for CASSLNGAVLSGANVLTF.

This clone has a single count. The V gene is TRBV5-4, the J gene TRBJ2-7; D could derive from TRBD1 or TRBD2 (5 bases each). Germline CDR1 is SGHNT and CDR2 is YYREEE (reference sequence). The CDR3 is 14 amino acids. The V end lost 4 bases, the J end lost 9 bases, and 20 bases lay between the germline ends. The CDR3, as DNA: TGTGCCAGCAGCGCTCCGGGGCCACGTAAAGTGCAGTACTTC. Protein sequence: CASSAPGPRKVQYF. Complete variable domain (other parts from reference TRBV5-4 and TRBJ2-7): ETGVTQSPTHLIKTRGQQVTLRCSSQSGHNTVSWYQQALGQGPQFIFQYYREEENGRGNFPPRFSGLQFPNYSSELNVNALELDDSALYLCASSAPGPRKVQYFGPGTRLTVT.

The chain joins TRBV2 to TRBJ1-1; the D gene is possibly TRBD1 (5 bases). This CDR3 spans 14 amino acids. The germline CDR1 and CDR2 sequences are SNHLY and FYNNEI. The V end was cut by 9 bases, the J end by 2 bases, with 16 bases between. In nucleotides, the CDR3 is TGTGCCAGACCCAGGGTCTGGGGAAACACTGAAGCTTTCTTT. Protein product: CARPRVWGNTEAFF.

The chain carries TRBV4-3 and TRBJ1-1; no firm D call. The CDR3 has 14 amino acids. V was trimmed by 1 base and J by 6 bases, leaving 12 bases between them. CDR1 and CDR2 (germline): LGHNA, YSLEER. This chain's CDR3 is CASSQAGIPAEAFF. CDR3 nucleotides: TGCGCCAGCAGCCAAGCGGGGATACCGGCTGAAGCTTTCTTT.

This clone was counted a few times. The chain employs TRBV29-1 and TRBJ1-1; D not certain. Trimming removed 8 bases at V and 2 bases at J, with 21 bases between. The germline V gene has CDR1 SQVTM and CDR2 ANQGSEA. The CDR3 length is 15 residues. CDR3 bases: TGCAGCCTCCTCAATCCGACAAGAACTAACACTGAAGCTTTCTTT. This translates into CSLLNPTRTNTEAFF.